This T cell receptor beta chain appears in the sequencing data of a study of monozygotic twins with inflammatory bowel disease. The study, taken as a whole, reports: Healthy co-twins showed greater TCRbeta diversity (inverse Simpson) than IBD patients. The sharing of clonotypes with others was lower in IBD patients than in healthy twins, especially with disease activity. Repertoires of patients may have been made more variable by differing immunosuppressive treatments.

Comments on this clonotype: Its matching antigen is unknown.

TCRdb reworked the 5' RACE reads into one entry per CDR3 protein, no DNA. Here the sample table reports about 210,000 distinct CDR3 sequences. This CDR3 is built from 15 residues. Per the germline V gene, CDR1 is MNHNS and CDR2 is SASEGT. V gene TRBV6-1 combines with J gene TRBJ2-2. The source material was blood. The receptor was derived from a human donor with ulcerative colitis or Crohn's disease, or a healthy co-twin of an affected twin (not recorded which). CDR3 loop: CASSEGSGNTGELFF.